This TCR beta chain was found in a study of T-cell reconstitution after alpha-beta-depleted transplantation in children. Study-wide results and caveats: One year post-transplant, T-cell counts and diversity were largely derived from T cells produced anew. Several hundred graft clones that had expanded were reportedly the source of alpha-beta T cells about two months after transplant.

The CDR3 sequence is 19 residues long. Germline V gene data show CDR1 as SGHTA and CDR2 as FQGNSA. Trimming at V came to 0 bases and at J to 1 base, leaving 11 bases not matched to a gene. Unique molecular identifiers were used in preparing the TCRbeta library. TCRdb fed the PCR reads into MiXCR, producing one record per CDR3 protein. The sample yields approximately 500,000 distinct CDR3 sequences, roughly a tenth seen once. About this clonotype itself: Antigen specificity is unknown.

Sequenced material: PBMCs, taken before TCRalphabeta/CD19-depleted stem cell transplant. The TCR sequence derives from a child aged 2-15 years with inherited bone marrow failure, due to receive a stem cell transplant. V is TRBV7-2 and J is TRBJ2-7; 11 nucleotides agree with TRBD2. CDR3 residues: CASSLAPTSGIAGSYEQYF. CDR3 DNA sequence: TGTGCCAGCAGCTTAGCCCCGACTAGCGGGATAGCGGGTTCCTACGAGCAGTACTTC.